A single sample is the source of the 28 T cell receptor beta chains below, sequenced in a study of blood T cell repertoires in COVID-19 (dated by TCRdb to the early 2020s). The method behind the library was the immunoSEQ multiplex PCR assay. What TCRdb holds here is the immuneACCESS table cut down to in-frame rearrangements. Part of the clones is not present; checked against another copy, under half of the missing clones reflect an unresolved V gene, and the others are unexplained. This sample has around 260,000 clones in its table, and under 85% of those were observed once. The ten top clones hold roughly 0.87% of the sample. Sequencing used peripheral blood. Every receptor here comes from a human donor with COVID-19, enrolled during active disease. The donor label of this sample is uncertain.

Only one count was recorded for this clone. V and J are TRBV2 and TRBJ2-5; D uncertain. The germline CDR1 and CDR2 sequences are SNHLY and FYNNEI. V lost 5 bases, J lost 5 bases, and 9 bases lay in between. The CDR3 consists of 12 residues. CDR3 residues: CASSSTWETQYF. The CDR3 DNA is TGTGCCAGCAGTTCGACTTGGGAGACCCAGTACTTC.

The J gene is TRBJ2-5, the V gene TRBV10-2, with 9 bases aligning to TRBD2. This CDR3 is built from 16 residues. Germline lookup yields CDR1 WSHSY and CDR2 SAAADI. The V segment lost 4 bases and the J segment 4 bases; nucleotides outside the gene matches: 10. The CDR3 sequence: CASSGGPAGGVETQYF. CDR3 in DNA: TGCGCCAGCAGTGGGGGCCCAGCGGGAGGTGTAGAGACCCAGTACTTC.

This chain connects TRBV10-3 to TRBJ2-2; no definite D call. The V end was cut by 4 bases, the J end by 1 base, with 10 bases between. This CDR3 spans 15 amino acids. Germline loops: CDR1 ENHRY, CDR2 SYGVKD. The CDR3 loop is CAISGERGNTGELFF. The CDR3 DNA reads as TGTGCCATCAGTGGAGAGCGAGGGAACACCGGGGAGCTGTTTTTT.

This chain uses TRBV18 with TRBJ1-1; TRBD1 matches at 9 bases. CDR1 KGHSH and CDR2 LQKENI come from the germline V gene. V was clipped by 2 bases and J by 4 bases; unmatched bases: 5. This CDR3 contains 15 residues. The CDR3 DNA reads as TGTGCCAGCTCACCAGGGACGGACAGGGGCACTGAAGCTTTCTTT. Its translation: CASSPGTDRGTEAFF.

This chain connects TRBV14 to TRBJ2-5; 8 positions match TRBD2. This CDR3 comprises 17 residues. CDR1 is SGHDN and CDR2 is FVKESK in the germline V gene. With V trimmed by 3 bases and J by 5 bases, 14 bases remained unmatched. The DNA for the CDR3 is TGTGCCAGCAGCCACAATCGGGGGGGCCCACTCGGGGAGACCCAGTACTTC. Amino acids: CASSHNRGGPLGETQYF.

This clone was observed a few times. The rearrangement uses TRBV4-2 and TRBJ2-7; 12 nucleotides agree with TRBD1. The CDR3 sequence is 18 residues long. Germline CDR1 is LGHNA and CDR2 is YNFKEQ. Losses at the gene ends were 0 bases for V and 6 bases for J; bases not matched to a gene: 12. Written as DNA, the CDR3 is TGTGCCAGCAGCCAAGAAACCGGGACAGGGGGCCACTCAGGCGAGCAGTACTTC. Its translation is CASSQETGTGGHSGEQYF.

In this sample, this clone turned up many times. This chain connects TRBV6-6 to TRBJ1-2, with 9 bases identical to TRBD1. Germline CDR1 and CDR2: MNHNY and SVGAGI (reference sequence). Trimming at V came to 6 bases and at J to 6 bases, leaving 5 bases not matched to a gene. CDR3 size: 13 residues. The CDR3 DNA is TGTGCCAGCAGGACAGGGGGTGTGGATGGCTACACCTTC. This encodes CASRTGGVDGYTF.

V is TRBV11-2 and J is TRBJ1-5, with D possibly TRBD1 on 6 matching bases. The CDR3 runs 14 residues. The germline gives CDR1 SGHAT, CDR2 FQNNGV. With 5 bases removed from V and 6 bases from J, the gap between germline ends came to 14 bases. The CDR3 DNA reads as TGTGCCAGCAGCCCGACAGGCCGGGGTCAGCCCCAGCATTTT. It specifies CASSPTGRGQPQHF.

The rearrangement joins TRBV19 to TRBJ2-2; D is undetermined. CDR1 and CDR2 (germline): LNHDA, SQIVND (reference sequence). The length of the CDR3 is 15 residues. The ends were cut back, 5 bases at V and 3 bases at J, with 13 bases in the middle. CDR3 bases: TGTGCCAGTAGTTGGGCAATCCAGTACACCGGGGAGCTGTTTTTT. Translating gives CASSWAIQYTGELFF.

The chain recombines TRBV3-1 (or the pseudogene TRBV3-2) with TRBJ1-1; 8 bases agree with TRBD1. There are 15 residues in the CDR3. The germline CDR1 and CDR2 sequences are LGHDT and YNNKEL (reference sequence). V trimming: 4 bases; J trimming: 0 bases; junction bases outside the gene matches: 4. The CDR3 nucleotides are TGTGCCAGCAGCCGACAACAGGGGGTGAACACTGAAGCTTTCTTT. It specifies CASSRQQGVNTEAFF.

The chain carries TRBV29-1 and TRBJ2-1; 7 bases map to TRBD2. J gave up 2 bases and V 4 bases, and 5 bases lay outside the gene matches. Germline V lookup: CDR1 SQVTM, CDR2 ANQGSEA. This CDR3 is 14 amino acids long. The CDR3: CSVAGGSTYNEQFF. The CDR3 region has the DNA TGCAGCGTTGCGGGGGGTAGCACCTACAATGAGCAGTTCTTC.

The rearrangement links TRBV3-1 (or the pseudogene TRBV3-2) to TRBJ1-1, with 7 bases matching TRBD1. Germline V gene lookup returns CDR1 LGHDT and CDR2 YNNKEL (reference sequence). This CDR3 has 14 residues. The J segment lost 4 bases and the V segment lost 5 bases, leaving 7 bases of the junction unmatched. Written as DNA, the CDR3 is TGTGCCAGCAGCGTAAGGGGGCAGGGCACTGAAGCTTTCTTT. Translation gives CASSVRGQGTEAFF.

This chain links TRBV29-1 with TRBJ2-3; weak D call: TRBD2 (5 bases). Per germline, CDR1 SQVTM and CDR2 ANQGSEA. The CDR3 extends over 14 amino acids. With 8 bases removed from V and 5 bases from J, the gap between germline ends came to 20 bases. In DNA form, the CDR3 reads TGCAGCCTAGAGGGAAGGACCCGGATAGATACGCAGTATTTT. The encoded protein is CSLEGRTRIDTQYF.

The chain joins TRBV6-5 to TRBJ1-4, with a possible D match to TRBD1 (5 bases). The CDR3 loop spans 15 amino acids. Germline V lookup: CDR1 MNHEY, CDR2 SVGAGI. V dropped 0 bases and J dropped 6 bases, with 11 bases sitting between them. Written as DNA, the CDR3 is TGTGCCAGCAGTTACTCGGTAGGGGTTGATGAAAAACTGTTTTTT. This gives the protein CASSYSVGVDEKLFF.

The chain is built from TRBV5-5 and TRBJ2-3, with D hard to call. Germline CDR1 and CDR2: SGHKS and YYEKEE (reference sequence). V was cut by 0 bases and J by 3 bases, with 5 bases left in between. The CDR3 totals 13 residues. Here the CDR3 reads CASSLETTDTQYF. DNA of the CDR3: TGTGCCAGCAGCTTGGAGACAACAGATACGCAGTATTTT.

The chain employs TRBV7-8 and TRBJ2-7; D is perhaps TRBD2 (6 bases). Germline CDR1 reads SGHVS; CDR2 reads FQNEAQ. There are 16 residues in the CDR3. The V and J ends lost 0 bases and 0 bases respectively, with 12 bases between them. The chain's CDR3 is CASSLALGGSSYEQYF. For the CDR3, the DNA is TGTGCCAGCAGCTTAGCGCTAGGAGGGAGCTCCTACGAGCAGTACTTC. Full variable domain (outside the CDR3, taken from reference TRBV7-8 and TRBJ2-7): GAGVSQSPRYKVAKRGQDVALRCDPISGHVSLFWYQQALGQGPEFLTYFQNEAQLDKSGLPSDRFFAERPEGSVSTLKIQRTQQEDSAVYLCASSLALGGSSYEQYFGPGTRLTVT.

About this clone itself: Germline and junction disagree at one end, which may indicate a read error. The J gene is TRBJ2-1, the V gene TRBV7-7; a possible D gene is TRBD2 (5 bases). Germline loops: CDR1 SSHAT, CDR2 FNYEAQ (reference sequence). The CDR3 is made up of 13 amino acids. The CDR3 nucleotides are TGTGCTAGCAGCCTGGATTACGGGGATGAGCAGTTCTTC. It translates to CASSLDYGDEQFF.

The genes are TRBV4-1 and TRBJ1-5; D remains unclear. The CDR3 runs 14 residues. Germline values: CDR1 MGHRA, CDR2 YSYEKL. V lost 3 bases and J lost 1, with 7 bases in between. CDR3 nucleotides: TGCGCCAGCAGCCACCTGACAAGCAATCAGCCCCAGCATTTT. It translates to CASSHLTSNQPQHF.

J is TRBJ2-2 and V is TRBV5-6, with D possibly being TRBD2 (5 bases). CDR3 size: 16 residues. CDR1 is SGHDT and CDR2 is YYEEEE in the germline V gene. V was clipped by 2 bases and J by 2 bases, with 13 bases between them. CDR3 loop: CASSFRRTSNTGELFF. CDR3 DNA sequence: TGTGCCAGCAGCTTCCGTCGGACTTCTAACACCGGGGAGCTGTTTTTT.

This clone was observed a handful of times. The rearrangement joins TRBV11-2 to TRBJ1-3; a weak D match, TRBD1 (5 bases). Looked up from germline, CDR1 is SGHAT and CDR2 is FQNNGV. There are 16 residues in the CDR3. V shed 5 bases and J shed 0 bases, with 14 bases lying between them. In nucleotides, the CDR3 is TGTGCCAGCAGCCCAAGGGGCAGCGACTCTGGAAACACCATATATTTT. It codes for CASSPRGSDSGNTIYF.

The chain combines TRBV14 with TRBJ1-4; 8 nucleotides match TRBD1. The CDR3 is 14 residues long. Germline CDR1 reads SGHDN; CDR2 reads FVKESK. V shed 5 bases and J 7 bases; nucleotides not matched to a gene: 6. For the CDR3, the DNA is TGTGCCAGCAGCATACCGGGACAGGTTGAAAAACTGTTTTTT. Translated: CASSIPGQVEKLFF.

This rearrangement joins TRBV14 to TRBJ2-7, with 9 bases fitting TRBD2. Germline CDR1 SGHDN, CDR2 FVKESK. After removal of 1 base from V and 5 bases from J, the junction contained 6 bases not matched to a gene. This CDR3 spans 15 amino acids. CDR3 bases: TGTGCCAGCAGCCAAGGGGTTAGCGGGAGAGACGAGCAGTACTTC. This translates into CASSQGVSGRDEQYF.

The chain recombines TRBV3-1 (or the pseudogene TRBV3-2) with TRBJ1-4, with a possible D match to TRBD1 (6 bases). From germline, CDR1 is LGHDT and CDR2 YNNKEL (reference sequence). Deletions cut 5 bases from V and 3 bases from J, with 16 bases between. The CDR3 loop spans 16 amino acids. CDR3 DNA: TGTGCCAGCAGCTCCGGAGGGGGGGGCGCTAATGAAAAACTGTTTTTT. This codes for CASSSGGGGANEKLFF.

The genes are TRBV18 and TRBJ2-4, with D possibly TRBD2 on 5 matching bases. V lost 6 bases, J lost 8 bases, and 17 bases lay in between. The CDR3 is 14 residues long. CDR1 is KGHSH, CDR2 LQKENI, per germline. CDR3 region: CASSPSGINDIQYF. For the CDR3, the DNA is TGTGCCAGCTCTCCAAGCGGAATTAATGACATTCAGTACTTC.

This clone came up once. The chain combines TRBV7-3 with TRBJ1-1, with D perhaps TRBD1 (6 bases). CDR3 size: 14 residues. Germline values: CDR1 SGHTA, CDR2 FQGTGA. Deletions cut 3 bases from V and 4 bases from J, with 12 bases between. CDR3 in DNA: TGTGCCAGCAGCTTTCAGGGGCCCGCCACTGAAGCTTTCTTT. Its protein product is CASSFQGPATEAFF.

The rearrangement links TRBV2 to TRBJ2-3; 7 bases line up with TRBD2. This CDR3 is built from 16 residues. Germline CDR1 and CDR2: SNHLY and FYNNEI. Trimming removed 4 bases from V and 0 bases from J; junction bases left unmatched: 7. The CDR3: CASSAASGASTDTQYF. The CDR3 DNA is TGTGCCAGCAGTGCGGCTAGCGGAGCTAGCACAGATACGCAGTATTTT.

The CDR3 protein is CASSIRTVSTDTQYF. Written as DNA, the CDR3 is TGTGCCAGCAGCATCAGGACAGTGAGCACAGATACGCAGTATTTT. The rearrangement joins TRBV11-2 to TRBJ2-3; possibly TRBD1 for D (6 bases). The CDR3 length is 15 residues. Germline CDR1 SGHAT, CDR2 FQNNGV. V dropped 5 bases and J dropped 0 bases, with 12 bases sitting between them.

DNA for the CDR3: TGTGCCACCCGAGGCTGGGGGGGTATTAGTCTCAATCAGCCCCAGCATTTT. Protein sequence: CATRGWGGISLNQPQHF. The chain is built from TRBV19 and TRBJ1-5, with D tentatively TRBD1 (5 bases). The CDR3 is 17 amino acids. The germline gives CDR1 LNHDA, CDR2 SQIVND (reference sequence). Trimming removed 10 bases from V and 3 bases from J, with 25 bases in between.